This T cell receptor beta chain originates from a study of breast tumors, draining lymph nodes, adjacent tissues. Axillary draining lymph nodes of breast cancer patients supplied the node samples. The V gene lost 5 bases and the J gene lost 1 base, with 8 bases spanning the gap. This CDR3 is built from 13 residues. TCRdb re-derived calls from the multiplex PCR reads in MiXCR, one entry per CDR3 protein. The repertoire holds more than 80,000 distinct CDR3 sequences, with roughly 29% as singletons. This clonotype has at least ten counts. The receptor was isolated from a female donor with breast cancer. Some clones in this sample may be carry-over from other donors' samples. The sequenced material came from axillary lymph node tissue. The chain recombines TRBV12-3 or TRBV12-4 with TRBJ1-2; D is unclear. CDR3 sequence (DNA): TGTGCCAGCAGTCTGCGTCTTAACTATGGCTACACCTTC. Its protein product is CASSLRLNYGYTF.